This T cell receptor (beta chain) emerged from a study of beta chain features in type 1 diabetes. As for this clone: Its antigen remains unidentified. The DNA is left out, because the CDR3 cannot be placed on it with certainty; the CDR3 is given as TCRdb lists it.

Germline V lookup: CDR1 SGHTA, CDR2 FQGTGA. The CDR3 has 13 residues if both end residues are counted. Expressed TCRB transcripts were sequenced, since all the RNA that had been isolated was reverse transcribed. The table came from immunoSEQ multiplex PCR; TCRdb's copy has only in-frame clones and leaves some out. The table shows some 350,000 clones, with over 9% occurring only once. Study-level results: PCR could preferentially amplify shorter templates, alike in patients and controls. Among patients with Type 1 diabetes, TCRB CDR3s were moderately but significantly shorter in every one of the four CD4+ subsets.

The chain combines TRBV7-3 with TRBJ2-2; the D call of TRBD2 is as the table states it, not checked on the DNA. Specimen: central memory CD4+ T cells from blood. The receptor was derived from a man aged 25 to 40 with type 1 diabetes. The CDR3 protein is CASSLNAPGSCFF.